The 23 T cell receptor beta chains below come from one sample, sequenced in a study of T cells in Graves' hyperthyroidism and ophthalmopathy (dated by TCRdb to the late 2010s). Library preparation employed multiplex PCR. Sequencing used an Illumina HiSeq 2000. The TCR beta CDR3 regions were amplified from RNA transcripts. A first-round RT-PCR of the TCR CDR3 used the HTBI primer set with the Qiagen OneStep RT-PCR kit. The public reads were reanalyzed by TCRdb: fastp trimming at Q25, MiXCR alignment, in-frame beta chains only. Entries are consolidated by CDR3 protein sequence, retaining the most common genes and DNA. The sample has hundreds of thousands of distinct CDR3 sequences on record, approximately 14% of them singletons. The top ten clonotypes cover roughly 7.4% of the sample. Source material: blood. The receptors stem from a woman aged 18-29 years with Graves' hyperthyroidism.

Ten or more counts support this clonotype. The V and J genes are TRBV10-3 and TRBJ2-3; 9 bases line up with TRBD2. The CDR3 spans 15 residues. Per the germline V gene, CDR1 is ENHRY and CDR2 is SYGVKD. The V and J ends lost 2 bases and 6 bases, in that order; junction bases with no gene match: 6. CDR3 sequence reads: CAISEPSGASDTQYF. As DNA, the CDR3 is TGTGCCATCAGTGAGCCTAGCGGGGCCTCTGATACGCAGTATTTT.

This sequence joins TRBV19 and TRBJ1-5; D gene uncertain. V was trimmed by 2 bases and J by 7 bases, leaving 6 bases between them. This CDR3 comprises 12 residues. Germline V gives CDR1 LNHDA, CDR2 SQIVND (reference sequence). The CDR3 sequence is CASSISGQPQHF. CDR3 DNA sequence: TGTGCCAGTAGTATAAGCGGCCAGCCCCAGCATTTT.

Ten or more counts support this clonotype. In DNA form, the CDR3 reads TGTGCCAGCAGCTATACGAACACTGAAGCTTTCTTT. Translation gives CASSYTNTEAFF. The rearrangement joins TRBV2 to TRBJ1-1; unclear D gene. Germline loops: CDR1 SNHLY, CDR2 FYNNEI. V was cut by 6 bases and J by 1 base, with 6 bases left in between. The CDR3 length is 12 residues.

Concerning this clonotype itself: A much larger clone sits a single nucleotide away, making a read error possible. The rearrangement links TRBV7-2 to TRBJ1-5, with 7 nucleotides matching TRBD1. V lost 1 base to trimming and J lost 6 bases; unmatched junction nucleotides: 3. CDR3 length equals 14 residues. Germline CDR1 SGHTA, CDR2 FQGNSA. In DNA, the CDR3 is TGTGCCAGCAGCTTAGGTCGGACAGGTCAGCCCCAGCATTTT. It translates to CASSLGRTGQPQHF.

J is TRBJ1-1 and V is TRBV9, with D possibly being TRBD1 (5 bases). The V gene lost 4 bases and the J gene lost 5 bases, with 15 bases spanning the gap. CDR1 and CDR2 (germline): SGDLS, YYNGEE. The CDR3 consists of 14 residues. The CDR3 loop is CASSQGGASTEAFF. For the CDR3, the DNA is TGTGCCAGCAGCCAGGGAGGGGCAAGTACTGAAGCTTTCTTT.

This clonotype was recorded many times. This chain connects TRBV12-3 or TRBV12-4 to TRBJ2-5; perhaps TRBD2 as D (5 bases). Trimming pared 1 base from V and 4 bases from J, leaving 13 bases between. This CDR3 region has 15 residues. In DNA, the CDR3 is TGTGCCAGCAGTTTAGATACGGGAAGTAGAGAGACCCAGTACTTC. This codes for CASSLDTGSRETQYF.

The chain carries TRBV29-1 and TRBJ2-1; no firm D call. Looked up from germline, CDR1 is SQVTM and CDR2 is ANQGSEA. The CDR3 runs to 10 residues. Trimming took 7 bases from V and 5 from J, leaving 6 bases between them. The CDR3 protein is CSGKNNEQFF. Written as DNA, the CDR3 is TGCAGCGGAAAAAACAATGAGCAGTTCTTC.

This clonotype has a handful of counts. This sequence joins TRBV6-1 and TRBJ2-4; D may be TRBD1 (6 bases). This CDR3 contains 12 residues. V was clipped by 7 bases and J by 7 bases, with 11 bases between them. Germline V gene data show CDR1 as MNHNS and CDR2 as SASEGT. For the CDR3, the DNA is TGTGCCAGCATGGGGACATATAACATTCAGTACTTC. This translates into CASMGTYNIQYF.

The chain employs TRBV4-2 and TRBJ2-7; D gene uncertain. The CDR3 sequence is 17 residues long. The germline V and J ends were trimmed by 0 bases and 6 bases, with 21 bases remaining between them. CDR1 and CDR2 from the germline V gene are LGHNA and YNFKEQ. CDR3 region: CASSQDTGNWRPIEQYF. The CDR3 nucleotides are TGTGCCAGCAGCCAAGACACTGGCAATTGGCGCCCGATCGAGCAGTACTTC.

The sample holds many counts of this clonotype. J is TRBJ1-5 and V is TRBV6-1; no definite D call. The length of the CDR3 is 16 residues. The germline V gene encodes CDR1 MNHNS and CDR2 SASEGT. Trimming cost V 1 base and J 0 bases, with 10 bases left between them. The CDR3: CASSEGRAISNQPQHF. CDR3 nucleotide sequence: TGTGCCAGCAGTGAAGGAAGGGCCATTAGCAATCAGCCCCAGCATTTT.

This chain connects TRBV5-5 to TRBJ2-6; D unclear. With 0 bases removed from V and 3 bases from J, the gap between germline ends came to 13 bases. This CDR3 has 17 residues. Germline CDR1 SGHKS, CDR2 YYEKEE (reference sequence). The CDR3 spells CASSLDPRTFGANVLTF. DNA of the CDR3: TGTGCCAGCAGCTTGGATCCCAGAACCTTTGGGGCCAACGTCCTGACTTTC.

This clonotype appeared many times. This rearrangement joins TRBV7-2 to TRBJ2-1, with a tentative D call TRBD2 (6 bases). The CDR3 runs 14 residues. Germline V gives CDR1 SGHTA, CDR2 FQGNSA. Trimming took off 5 bases at V and 6 bases at J, with 14 bases between the two ends. This CDR3 reads CASSPWTTSNEQFF. CDR3 nucleotides: TGTGCCAGCAGCCCCTGGACTACCTCCAATGAGCAGTTCTTC.

Comments on this clonotype: A read error may explain this, as a much larger clone is one base away. It is likely a read error, because the conserved phenylalanine at the end of the CDR3 is missing. The rearrangement uses TRBV4-1 and TRBJ2-7; 7 nucleotides align to TRBD2. The CDR3 extends over 16 amino acids. Trimming cost V 1 base and J 4 bases; bases outside gene matches: 10. Germline assignment: CDR1 MGHRA and CDR2 YSYEKL. This chain's CDR3 is CASSQVPSGGGYEQYL. CDR3 coding DNA: TGCGCCAGCAGCCAAGTTCCCAGCGGCGGGGGATACGAGCAGTACCTC.

This clonotype appeared many times. V usage is TRBV29-1 and J usage is TRBJ1-2, with 7 bases matching TRBD1. The germline V gene has CDR1 SQVTM and CDR2 ANQGSEA. The length of the CDR3 is 10 residues. The J segment lost 8 bases and the V segment lost 5 bases, leaving 2 bases of the junction unmatched. This CDR3 is CSVSGGGYTF. In DNA form, the CDR3 reads TGCAGCGTTTCAGGGGGAGGCTACACCTTC.

This clonotype was detected ten times or more. The genes are TRBV6-2 or TRBV6-3 and TRBJ2-1, with TRBD2 matching over 11 bases. The germline gives CDR1 MNHEY, CDR2 SVGEGT. CDR3 length equals 15 residues. V trimming: 5 bases; J trimming: 6 bases; junction bases outside the gene matches: 6. CDR3: CASSLLAGGSNEQFF. CDR3 bases: TGTGCCAGCAGTCTTCTAGCGGGGGGTAGCAATGAGCAGTTCTTC.

This clonotype was counted at least ten times. The CDR3 region has the DNA TGCGCCAGCAGCATGGATGGTAGCGGGAAGCAGTACTTC. This encodes CASSMDGSGKQYF. The gene calls are TRBV5-1 and TRBJ2-7, with 8 bases fitting TRBD2. Trimming cost V 4 bases and J 8 bases; bases outside gene matches: 8. Germline V gene lookup returns CDR1 SGHRS and CDR2 YFSETQ. This CDR3 is 13 amino acids long.

This clonotype appeared many times. The chain employs TRBV10-3 and TRBJ2-1, with 7 bases fitting TRBD2. V shed 1 base and J 4 bases; nucleotides not matched to a gene: 4. Germline V lookup: CDR1 ENHRY, CDR2 SYGVKD. The CDR3 runs to 15 residues. The CDR3 DNA sequence: TGTGCCATCAGTGAGTATGGGGAGGGATACAATGAGCAGTTCTTC. Amino acids: CAISEYGEGYNEQFF.

This clonotype occurred many times. The chain carries TRBV6-1 and TRBJ2-3, with no clear D. The CDR3 length is 12 residues. The V gene's germline CDR1 is MNHNS and CDR2 SASEGT. V lost 10 bases, J lost 1 base, and 9 bases lay in between. CDR3 residues: CATSDGTDTQYF. The CDR3 DNA is TGTGCCACCTCGGACGGCACAGATACGCAGTATTTT.

This clonotype was detected many times. V is TRBV28 and J is TRBJ2-7, with D perhaps matching TRBD2 (7 bases). Germline V gene sequence: CDR1 MDHEN, CDR2 SYDVKM. The CDR3 sequence is 15 residues long. With 2 bases removed from V and 6 bases from J, the gap between germline ends came to 17 bases. CDR3 residues: CASSLPGGGPGEQYF. The CDR3 nucleotides read TGTGCCAGCAGTTTACCTGGCGGGGGCCCCGGCGAGCAGTACTTC.

V usage is TRBV7-9 and J usage is TRBJ1-2; D is unclear. There are 13 residues in the CDR3. Germline assignment: CDR1 SEHNR and CDR2 FQNEAQ (reference sequence). Trimming removed 5 bases from V and 6 bases from J, with 13 bases in between. Written as DNA, the CDR3 is TGTGCCAGCAGCCGCGACGGATTGGATGGCTACACCTTC. Translating gives CASSRDGLDGYTF.

This clonotype was counted ten times or more. V and J are TRBV12-3 or TRBV12-4 and TRBJ2-1; the D gene is possibly TRBD2 (6 bases). V was shortened by 4 bases and J by 14 bases, with 15 bases between the two germline ends. The length of the CDR3 is 12 residues. CDR3 in amino acids: CASSYAGMGEFF. The CDR3 DNA is TGTGCCAGCAGTTATGCGGGAATGGGGGAGTTCTTC.

This clonotype occurred many times. This chain connects TRBV3-1 to TRBJ2-1; TRBD1 or TRBD2 may be the D gene (6 bases each). Germline loops: CDR1 LGHDT, CDR2 YNNKEL (reference sequence). Trimming took 4 bases from V and 9 from J, leaving 10 bases between them. The CDR3 consists of 12 residues. CDR3 loop: CASSPRGPEQFF. CDR3 DNA: TGTGCCAGCAGCCCCCGGGGGCCTGAGCAGTTCTTC.

The table lists this clonotype with many counts. The CDR3 sequence is CSARVGTLYGYTF. The CDR3, as DNA: TGCAGTGCTAGAGTCGGGACCCTCTATGGCTACACCTTC. The chain carries TRBV20-1 and TRBJ1-2; D might be TRBD1 (5 bases). The CDR3 totals 13 residues. Germline-derived CDR1 and CDR2 are DFQATT and SNEGSKA (reference sequence). V shed 1 base and J shed 4 bases, with 10 bases lying between them.